This TCR beta chain was obtained from a study of T-cell memory formation after mild COVID-19. TCRdb re-analysed the 5' RACE reads in MiXCR, keeping a single row per CDR3 protein. Among under 300,000 distinct CDR3 sequences, about a sixth were seen once, and the ten largest hold 3.5%. V lost 6 bases and J lost 6, with 14 bases in between. The CDR3 runs 13 residues. This clonotype was observed a few times. Its antigen is currently unknown. Points from the study as a whole: SARS-CoV-2 specificity of second-wave clones peaking day 37 was unconfirmed. Chiefly within CM and EM were the contracting CD4+ clones; CD8+ ones were within EMRA.

The specimen sequenced was PBMCs or a T cell subset sorted from them (not recorded which). The TCR sequence derives from a man in his late teens or twenties who had mild COVID-19 (a few samples of this study predate the infection). Cell type and time point are not known. The chain uses TRBV12-3 or TRBV12-4 and TRBJ1-2; weak D call: TRBD1 (5 bases). CDR3: CASRTNQGHGYTF. CDR3 sequence (DNA): TGTGCCAGCAGAACGAATCAGGGACATGGCTACACCTTC.